This TCR beta chain was captured in a study of Ad26.COV2.S vaccination and SARS-CoV-2 variants. Turning to the study itself: Donor joined the COV1001 Ad26.COV2.S trial arm. The study, taken as a whole, reports: Substantial post-vaccination breadth of spike-specific CD8+ and CD4+ T cell responses was reported. People who got the vaccine or the placebo had similar non-spike TCR breadth.

This clone was counted only a few times. Antigen specificity is unknown. The sample's treatment: roughly 19 received Ad26.COV2.S at low or high dose, single or two shots; roughly five received placebo; per-sample allocation not given. Each sample was drawn 63 days after the first injection (of vaccine or placebo). An adult of 18-55 years in Boston served as donor. The length of the CDR3 is 19 residues. V dropped 1 base and J dropped 3; count of bases not matched to a gene: 9. Germline V gives CDR1 MGHRA, CDR2 YSYEKL. Some clones are missing from TCRdb's copy, which holds only in-frame ones; the method was immunoSEQ multiplex PCR. Altogether about 350,000 clones are present, about 89% being singletons, with the ten largest covering roughly 4.8%.

The sequencing used peripheral blood, collected in a trial of Ad26.COV2.S vaccine versus placebo. The chain carries TRBV4-1 and TRBJ2-3; 14 bases are a match to TRBD2. The TCR sequence derives from a person between 18 and 60 years old who received the Ad26.COV2.S COVID-19 vaccine or a placebo. The CDR3 DNA sequence: TGCGCCAGCAGCCAAGCACCGGGGGGGACTAGCGGGAGAACAGATACGCAGTATTTT. Amino acids: CASSQAPGGTSGRTDTQYF.